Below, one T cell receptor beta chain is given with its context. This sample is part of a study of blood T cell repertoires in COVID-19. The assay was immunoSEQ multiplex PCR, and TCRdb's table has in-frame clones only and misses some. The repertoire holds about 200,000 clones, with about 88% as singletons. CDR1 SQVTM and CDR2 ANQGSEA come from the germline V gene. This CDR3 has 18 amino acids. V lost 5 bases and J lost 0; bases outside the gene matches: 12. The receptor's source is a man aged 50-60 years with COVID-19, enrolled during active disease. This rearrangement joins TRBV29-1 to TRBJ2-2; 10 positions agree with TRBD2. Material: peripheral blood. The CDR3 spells CSVSGSLAGATNTGELFF. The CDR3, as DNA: TGCAGCGTTAGCGGTTCTCTAGCGGGAGCCACGAACACCGGGGAGCTGTTTTTT.